The 2 T cell receptor beta chains below come from one sample, sequenced in a study of cytomegalovirus exposure and HLA in healthy donors. Both 60 Vbeta primers and 13 Jbeta primers went into the PCR. Profiled with immunoSEQ multiplex PCR; TCRdb holds only in-frame clones, not every one. This table has about 140,000 clones, 80% appearing once. What was sequenced was PBMCs. These receptors were taken from a young man in good health.

The rearrangement joins TRBV28 to TRBJ2-2, with 7 bases lining up with TRBD1. Germline V lookup: CDR1 MDHEN, CDR2 SYDVKM. Trimming took 6 bases from V and 6 from J; bases not matched to a gene: 10. The CDR3 loop spans 15 amino acids. In nucleotides, the CDR3 is TGTGCCAGCAGGCCCACTCGACAGGGAGCCGGGGAGCTGTTTTTT. It encodes CASRPTRQGAGELFF.

The rearrangement uses TRBV6-5 and TRBJ2-7; 8 nucleotides line up with TRBD1. The CDR3 contains 15 residues. Trimming cost V 7 bases and J 2 bases; bases outside gene matches: 10. CDR1 is MNHEY and CDR2 is SVGAGI in the germline V gene. The CDR3 sequence: CASKTGQGRAYEQYF. The DNA of the CDR3 is TGTGCCAGCAAAACCGGACAGGGTCGAGCCTACGAGCAGTACTTC.